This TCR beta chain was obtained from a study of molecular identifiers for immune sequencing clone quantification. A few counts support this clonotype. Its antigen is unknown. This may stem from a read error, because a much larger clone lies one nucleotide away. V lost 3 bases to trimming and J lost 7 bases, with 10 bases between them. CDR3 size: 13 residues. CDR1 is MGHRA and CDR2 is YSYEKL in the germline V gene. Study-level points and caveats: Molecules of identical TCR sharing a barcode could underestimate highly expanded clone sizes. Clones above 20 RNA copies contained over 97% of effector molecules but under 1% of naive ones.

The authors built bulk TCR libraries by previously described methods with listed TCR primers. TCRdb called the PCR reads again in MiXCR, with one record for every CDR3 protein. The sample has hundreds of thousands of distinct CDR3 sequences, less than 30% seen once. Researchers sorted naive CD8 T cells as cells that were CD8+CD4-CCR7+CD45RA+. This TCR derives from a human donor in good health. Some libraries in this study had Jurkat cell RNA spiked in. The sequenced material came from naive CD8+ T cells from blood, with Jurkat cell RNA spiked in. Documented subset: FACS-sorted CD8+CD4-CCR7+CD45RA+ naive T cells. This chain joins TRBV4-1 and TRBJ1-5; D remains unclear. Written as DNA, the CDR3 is TGCGCCAGCAGCCATGATCCGGGGCAGCCCCAGCATTTT. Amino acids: CASSHDPGQPQHF.